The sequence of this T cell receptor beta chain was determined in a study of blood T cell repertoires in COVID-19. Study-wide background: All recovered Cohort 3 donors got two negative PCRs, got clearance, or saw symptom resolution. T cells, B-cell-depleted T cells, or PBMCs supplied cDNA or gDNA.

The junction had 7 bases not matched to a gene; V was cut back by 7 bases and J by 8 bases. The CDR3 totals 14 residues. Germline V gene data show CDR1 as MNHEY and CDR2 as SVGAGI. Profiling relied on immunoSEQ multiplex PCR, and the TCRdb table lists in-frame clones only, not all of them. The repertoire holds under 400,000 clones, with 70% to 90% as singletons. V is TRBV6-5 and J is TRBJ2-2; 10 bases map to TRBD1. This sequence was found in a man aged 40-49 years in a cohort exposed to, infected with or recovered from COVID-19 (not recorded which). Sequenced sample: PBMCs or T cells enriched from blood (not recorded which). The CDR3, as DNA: TGTGCCAGCAATGCCGGGACAGGGGTGGGGGAGCTGTTTTTT. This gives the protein CASNAGTGVGELFF.